These 28 T cell receptor beta chains originate from one sample sequenced in a study of beta chain features in type 1 diabetes. Whole-study results and caveats: Patients with Type 1 diabetes showed moderately but significantly shorter TCRB CDR3s in all four CD4+ subsets.

Expressed TCRB transcripts were sequenced, since all the RNA that had been isolated was reverse transcribed. TCRdb's copy holds only in-frame clones and misses some; the assay was immunoSEQ multiplex PCR. The sample holds 640,000 or so clones, 10% to 15% seen once. Their antigens are not known. Sequenced: naive CD4+ T cells from blood. These TCRs come from a man aged 18 to 29 with type 1 diabetes.

V and J are TRBV2 and TRBJ1-2, with TRBD1 as a possible D gene (6 bases). Trimming stripped 2 bases from V and 3 bases from J, with 10 bases between. Per germline, CDR1 SNHLY and CDR2 FYNNEI. This CDR3 region has 14 residues. Here the CDR3 reads CASSEQGTDYGYTF. As DNA, the CDR3 is TGTGCCAGCAGTGAACAGGGGACGGACTATGGCTACACCTTC.

The chain is built from TRBV14 and TRBJ2-7, with TRBD1 matching 7 bases. This CDR3 contains 15 residues. J was trimmed by 2 bases and V by 4 bases; bases with no gene match: 8. The germline V gene encodes CDR1 SGHDN and CDR2 FVKESK. The CDR3 coding sequence is TGTGCCAGCAGCCCAATCCCGGGACAGCCCTACGAGCAGTACTTC. Translated, it gives CASSPIPGQPYEQYF.

This clone was seen only a few times. The chain joins TRBV7-9 to TRBJ2-7, with D perhaps matching TRBD1 or TRBD2 (5 bases each). Trimming removed 1 base at V and 3 bases at J, with 10 bases between. CDR3 size: 14 residues. Germline assignment: CDR1 SEHNR and CDR2 FQNEAQ (reference sequence). This CDR3 is CASSLVGDYYEQYF. In nucleotides, the CDR3 is TGTGCCAGCAGCTTAGTGGGGGATTACTACGAGCAGTACTTC.

V usage is TRBV5-1 and J usage is TRBJ1-2, with D hard to call. V lost 3 bases and J lost 6, with 9 bases in between. The germline V gene encodes CDR1 SGHRS and CDR2 YFSETQ. The CDR3 covers 12 residues. The CDR3 here is CASSSPPDGYTF. The DNA of the CDR3 is TGCGCCAGCAGCTCGCCGCCGGATGGCTACACCTTC.

The V call is TRBV18, the J call TRBJ2-1, with D unresolved. Trimming cost V 2 bases and J 7 bases, with 9 bases left between them. CDR1 and CDR2 (germline): KGHSH, LQKENI. This CDR3 is 13 amino acids long. In nucleotides, the CDR3 is TGTGCCAGCTCACCAGGAGTAGATAATGAGCAGTTCTTC. Its translation is CASSPGVDNEQFF.

In its sample, this clone was seen a few times. The V gene is TRBV6-5, the J gene TRBJ2-1; 9 bases align to TRBD2. J lost 6 bases, V lost 9 bases, and 6 bases had no gene match. Germline V CDR1 and CDR2: MNHEY, SVGAGI. The CDR3 is 13 residues long. CDR3 loop: CASTRSGGNEQFF. The CDR3 nucleotides read TGTGCCAGTACCCGTAGCGGGGGCAATGAGCAGTTCTTC.

In this sample, this clone turned up a few times. The V and J genes are TRBV15 and TRBJ1-2; no definite D call. The CDR3 runs 15 residues. Germline lookup yields CDR1 LNHNV and CDR2 YYDKDF (reference sequence). Trimming pared 0 bases from V and 1 base from J, leaving 9 bases between. The CDR3 nucleotides read TGTGCCACCAGCAGAGATCGATCGCTTAACTATGGCTACACCTTC. Protein sequence: CATSRDRSLNYGYTF. The full variable domain, its missing parts supplied by reference TRBV15 and TRBJ1-2, is DAMVIQNPRYQVTQFGKPVTLSCSQTLNHNVMYWYQQKSSQAPKLLFHYYDKDFNNEADTPDNFQSRRPNTSFCFLDIRSPGLGDTAMYLCATSRDRSLNYGYTFGSGTRLTVV.

The gene calls are TRBV10-3 and TRBJ2-7; 11 bases are shared with TRBD2. The germline gives CDR1 ENHRY, CDR2 SYGVKD. The V gene end was trimmed by 4 bases and the J gene end by 5 bases; junction bases not matched to a gene: 1. This CDR3 region has 13 residues. DNA of the CDR3: TGTGCCATCAGTGGACTAGCGGGGAACGAGCAGTACTTC. It specifies CAISGLAGNEQYF.

Only a few counts were recorded for this clone. V gene TRBV4-1 combines with J gene TRBJ2-1; 9 bases map to TRBD1. Germline CDR1 MGHRA, CDR2 YSYEKL. The CDR3 loop spans 15 amino acids. V dropped 1 base and J dropped 8; count of bases not matched to a gene: 6. The CDR3, as DNA: TGCGCCAGCAGCCAAGTTGAGGGACAGGGTTATGAGCAGTTCTTC. Protein sequence: CASSQVEGQGYEQFF.

This clone was detected a few times. CDR3 in DNA: TGTGCCAGCAGTGCTTTTGGGGTGGACACCGGGGAGCTGTTTTTT. The encoded protein is CASSAFGVDTGELFF. The V and J genes are TRBV6-1 and TRBJ2-2; D is unclear. The CDR3 has 15 residues. In germline, CDR1 is MNHNS, CDR2 SASEGT. The ends were cut back, 4 bases at V and 3 bases at J, with 12 bases in the middle.

This rearrangement joins TRBV6-5 to TRBJ1-2; possible D gene TRBD1, 5 bases. Germline lookup yields CDR1 MNHEY and CDR2 SVGAGI. V was shortened by 5 bases and J by 4 bases, with 14 bases between the two germline ends. This CDR3 is 14 amino acids long. CDR3 loop: CASSNRQRSYGYTF. For the CDR3, the DNA is TGTGCCAGCAGTAATCGACAGAGAAGCTATGGCTACACCTTC.

This clone was found a few times. V gene TRBV28 combines with J gene TRBJ2-7; 11 bases line up with TRBD2. V lost 3 bases to trimming and J lost 4 bases; unmatched junction nucleotides: 5. Germline CDR1 and CDR2: MDHEN and SYDVKM. The CDR3 is 15 residues long. CDR3 in amino acids: CASSFPSGGRYEQYF. CDR3 bases: TGTGCCAGCAGTTTCCCTAGCGGGGGGAGGTACGAGCAGTACTTC. The full variable domain, rest sourced from reference TRBV28 and TRBJ2-7, is DVKVTQSSRYLVKRTGEKVFLECVQDMDHENMFWYRQDPGLGLRLIYFSYDVKMKEKGDIPEGYSVSREKKERFSLILESASTNQTSMYLCASSFPSGGRYEQYFGPGTRLTVT.

The V gene is TRBV7-2, the J gene TRBJ2-7; 11 bases agree with TRBD2. Germline V gene lookup returns CDR1 SGHTA and CDR2 FQGNSA. Trimming at V came to 5 bases and at J to 1 base, leaving 4 bases not matched to a gene. There are 15 residues in the CDR3. CDR3 coding DNA: TGTGCCAGCAGCAAATCTAGCGGGGGGTCCTACGAGCAGTACTTC. It translates to CASSKSSGGSYEQYF.

In this sample, this clone turned up a few times. The chain couples TRBV11-3 to TRBJ2-7, with D maybe TRBD1 (5 bases). CDR3 length: 15 residues. V gave up 3 bases and J gave up 7 bases, with 19 bases separating them. Germline V gene sequence: CDR1 SGHNT, CDR2 YENEEA. Written as DNA, the CDR3 is TGTGCCAGCAGCTTGGGGCCAAGACCGTCCGAGGAGCAGTACTTC. Translated, it gives CASSLGPRPSEEQYF.

This clone was found a few times. The CDR3, as DNA: TGTGCCTCGACACCGAACACTGAAGCTTTCTTT. It translates to CASTPNTEAFF. V gene TRBV30 combines with J gene TRBJ1-1, with D uncertain. This CDR3 contains 11 residues. CDR1 and CDR2 (germline): GTSNPN, SVGIG (reference sequence). Trimming removed 7 bases from V and 1 base from J, with 7 bases in between.

The chain has TRBV7-9 and TRBJ2-1, with D perhaps matching TRBD2 (6 bases). The ends were cut back, 1 base at V and 9 bases at J, with 13 bases in the middle. CDR1 and CDR2 from the germline V gene are SEHNR and FQNEAQ (reference sequence). The CDR3 is 14 amino acids. The CDR3 DNA is TGTGCCAGCAGCTTAGGGGAGGCACGGGGTGAGCAGTTCTTC. Amino acid sequence: CASSLGEARGEQFF.

This clone was observed a handful of times. This chain connects TRBV7-9 to TRBJ1-1; TRBD1 might be the D (5 bases). Germline CDR1 reads SEHNR; CDR2 reads FQNEAQ (reference sequence). This CDR3 has 15 residues. V was trimmed by 1 base and J by 5 bases, leaving 14 bases between them. The CDR3 region has the DNA TGTGCCAGCAGCTTAGGGAGCAGGGTTGTAACTGAAGCTTTCTTT. Its protein product is CASSLGSRVVTEAFF.

A note on this clone: Other DNA sequences in the sample encode the same CDR3. The genes are TRBV18 and TRBJ2-5; no clear D gene. V dropped 2 bases and J dropped 5 bases, with 9 bases sitting between them. Germline V gene sequence: CDR1 KGHSH, CDR2 LQKENI. This CDR3 contains 13 residues. The CDR3 spells CASSPGVGETQYF. For the CDR3, the DNA is TGTGCCAGCTCACCAGGGGTAGGGGAGACCCAGTACTTC.

The gene calls are TRBV9 and TRBJ2-5; D may be TRBD2 (6 bases). V lost 0 bases, J lost 2 bases, and 17 bases lay in between. This CDR3 comprises 17 residues. Germline V CDR1 and CDR2: SGDLS, YYNGEE. CDR3 loop: CASSVVGSGLLQETQYF. As DNA, the CDR3 is TGTGCCAGCAGCGTAGTAGGATCGGGACTCCTACAAGAGACCCAGTACTTC.

The chain links TRBV5-1 to TRBJ1-1; no clear D. The CDR3 sequence is 13 residues long. Per the germline V gene, CDR1 is SGHRS and CDR2 is YFSETQ. Between the trimmed V and J ends, which lost 0 bases and 6 bases, there was a span of 9 bases. This CDR3 reads CASSLERSAEAFF. The CDR3 bases are TGCGCCAGCAGCTTGGAGCGTTCTGCTGAAGCTTTCTTT.

This chain connects TRBV7-2 to TRBJ1-2; 7 nucleotides agree with TRBD1. The junction had 3 bases not matched to a gene; V was cut back by 1 base and J by 4 bases. The CDR3 contains 14 residues. Germline V CDR1 and CDR2: SGHTA, FQGNSA. CDR3 sequence (DNA): TGTGCCAGCAGCTTAGGACAGGGCCCCTATGGCTACACCTTC. It translates to CASSLGQGPYGYTF.

The gene calls are TRBV6-5 and TRBJ2-7; either TRBD1 or TRBD2 may fit D (6 bases each). Germline CDR1 is MNHEY and CDR2 is SVGAGI. V was clipped by 4 bases and J by 2 bases, with 18 bases between them. The CDR3 sequence is 16 residues long. The CDR3 region is CASSSLGTRDTYEQYF. The CDR3 nucleotides are TGTGCCAGCAGTTCGCTCGGGACGCGGGACACCTACGAGCAGTACTTC.

This chain connects TRBV5-4 to TRBJ1-1; D is uncertain. Looked up from germline, CDR1 is SGHNT and CDR2 is YYREEE (reference sequence). V lost 0 bases, J lost 1 base, and 7 bases lay in between. CDR3 length: 14 residues. CDR3 loop: CASSLEQSNTEAFF. CDR3 DNA sequence: TGTGCCAGCAGCTTGGAACAATCGAACACTGAAGCTTTCTTT.

This chain uses TRBV19 with TRBJ1-1, with D hard to call. Trimming took off 5 bases at V and 1 base at J, with 11 bases between the two ends. This CDR3 contains 14 residues. Germline V lookup: CDR1 LNHDA, CDR2 SQIVND (reference sequence). The CDR3 DNA sequence: TGTGCCAGTAGTCGCGCTGGCGGGAACACTGAAGCTTTCTTT. This gives the protein CASSRAGGNTEAFF.

The sample holds a few counts of this clone. The chain carries TRBV5-4 and TRBJ2-3; D unclear. Germline CDR1 reads SGHNT; CDR2 reads YYREEE (reference sequence). Deletions cut 1 base from V and 5 bases from J, with 5 bases between. The CDR3 is 12 amino acids. The CDR3 here is CASSLQLDTQYF. The CDR3, as DNA: TGTGCCAGCAGCTTGCAGTTAGATACGCAGTATTTT.

The sample holds a few counts of this clone. V and J are TRBV30 and TRBJ2-6; unclear D gene. The V end was cut by 2 bases, the J end by 0 bases, with 14 bases between. Germline-derived CDR1 and CDR2 are GTSNPN and SVGIG (reference sequence). The CDR3 loop spans 17 amino acids. This CDR3 reads CAWSSRKLSSGANVLTF. The CDR3 DNA is TGTGCCTGGAGTTCAAGAAAGCTCAGCTCTGGGGCCAACGTCCTGACTTTC.

In the case of this clone: The junction does not match germline at one end; this may be a read error. The chain links TRBV2 to TRBJ2-2, with D hard to call. The CDR3 is made up of 12 amino acids. Germline CDR1 and CDR2: SNHLY and FYNNEI. The CDR3 DNA reads TGTGCCAGCAGTGAAGATACCGTGGAGCTGTTTTTT. Translated, it gives CASSEDTVELFF.

This clone was found a few times. The genes are TRBV2 and TRBJ2-4, with TRBD1 as a possible D gene (6 bases). Per germline, CDR1 SNHLY and CDR2 FYNNEI. V lost 7 bases and J 7 bases, leaving 29 bases between the germline ends. CDR3 length: 18 residues. The CDR3 nucleotides read TGTGCCAGCACTTTGAAGTGGATAACAGGGCGAAATGAGAACATTCAGTACTTC. This codes for CASTLKWITGRNENIQYF.